Listed below are T cell receptor beta chains from one sample, sequenced in a study of T cell responses to AZD1222 COVID-19 vaccine. The data were produced by immunoSEQ multiplex PCR, yet TCRdb's version contains in-frame clones alone and is incomplete. Here the sample spans tens of thousands of clones, around 86% being singletons. Source: peripheral blood, taken on day 0 of AZD1222 vaccination. The receptor set was obtained from an adult in good health. Each CDR3 is given with its conserved first and last residue. D genes are given only for firm matches. Not all rows give a size; the values are once, few, many and, for expanded clones, a class.

J	D	length	V	size	CDR3	DNA
TRBJ1-5	TRBD1	15	TRBV5-6	.	CASSRSGQGFQPQHF	TGTGCCAGCAGCCGCTCGGGACAGGGGTTTCAGCCCCAGCATTTT
TRBJ2-3	TRBD2	14	TRBV7-9	.	CASSLSGNTDTQYF	TGTGCCAGCAGCTTGAGCGGGAACACAGATACGCAGTATTTT
TRBJ2-5	TRBD1	17	TRBV3-1/TRBV3-2	.	CASRRTFTGGLGETQYF	TGTGCCAGCAGGCGTACCTTTACAGGGGGATTGGGAGAGACCCAGTACTTC
TRBJ1-2	.	12	TRBV3-1/TRBV3-2	.	CASSHGKYGYTF	TGTGCCAGCAGCCACGGGAAATATGGCTACACCTTC
TRBJ1-2	.	15	TRBV12-5	.	CASGTTADTNYGYTF	TGTGCTAGTGGTACAACAGCGGACACTAACTATGGCTACACCTTC
TRBJ2-1	.	13	TRBV9	.	CASSVASYNEQFF	TGTGCCAGCAGCGTAGCCAGTTACAATGAGCAGTTCTTC
TRBJ2-1	.	12	TRBV6-2/TRBV6-3	.	CASSSPYNEQFF	TGTGCCAGCAGTTCACCGTACAATGAGCAGTTCTTC
TRBJ2-2	.	14	TRBV9	.	CASSVGPPVGELFF	TGTGCCAGCAGCGTAGGTCCTCCTGTCGGGGAGCTGTTTTTT
TRBJ2-3	TRBD1	15	TRBV6-5	.	CASSPDRGYLDTQYF	TGTGCCAGCAGTCCGGACAGGGGTTACTTGGATACGCAGTATTTT
TRBJ2-1	TRBD2	15	TRBV7-2	.	CASISGLAGAHEQFF	TGTGCCAGCATCTCGGGACTAGCGGGAGCACATGAGCAGTTCTTC
TRBJ2-7	TRBD2	13	TRBV6-5	.	CASSQTSSYEQYF	TGTGCCAGCAGTCAGACTAGCAGCTACGAGCAGTACTTC
TRBJ2-3	.	15	TRBV6-5	.	CASSYQRLDYYTQYF	TGTGCCAGCAGTTATCAACGGCTGGACTACTATACGCAGTATTTT
TRBJ2-7	.	17	TRBV4-3	.	CASSQDLRGGFSYEQYF	TGCGCCAGCAGCCAAGATCTGCGGGGCGGCTTCTCCTACGAGCAGTACTTC
TRBJ1-6	.	13	TRBV7-9	.	CASSPGGNSPLHF	TGTGCCAGCAGCCCGGGGGGGAATTCACCCCTCCACTTT
TRBJ2-2	TRBD2	15	TRBV6-5	.	CASRRPSGETGELFF	TGTGCCAGCAGACGCCCTAGCGGGGAAACCGGGGAGCTGTTTTTT
TRBJ1-6	.	18	TRBV5-1	.	CASSLVSGGSSYNSPLHF	TGCGCCAGCAGCTTGGTTTCGGGGGGGAGCTCCTATAATTCACCCCTCCACTTT
TRBJ2-7	TRBD2	15	TRBV5-1	once	CASSPGLAITYEQYF	TGCGCCAGCAGCCCGGGACTAGCGATCACCTACGAGCAGTACTTC
TRBJ1-5	TRBD1	14	TRBV30	.	CAWSAGGSNQPQHF	TGTGCCTGGAGCGCAGGGGGGAGCAATCAGCCCCAGCATTTT
TRBJ2-1	TRBD2	17	TRBV5-1	.	CASSWSLLAGDYNEQFF	TGCGCCAGCAGCTGGAGCCTACTAGCGGGGGATTACAATGAGCAGTTCTTC
TRBJ2-7	.	11	TRBV29-1	.	CSVEDEYEQYF	TGCAGCGTTGAAGATGAGTACGAGCAGTACTTC
TRBJ2-1	.	16	TRBV19	.	CASSKWGKSSYNEQFF	TGTGCCAGTAGCAAATGGGGGAAGAGCTCCTACAATGAGCAGTTCTTC
TRBJ2-1	TRBD2	15	TRBV5-4	.	CASSSRLAEYNEQFF	TGTGCCAGCAGCTCTAGACTAGCGGAATACAATGAGCAGTTCTTC
TRBJ1-2	.	13	TRBV9	.	CASSVAPNYGYTF	TGTGCCAGCAGCGTAGCTCCCAACTATGGCTACACCTTC
TRBJ1-1	.	14	TRBV5-1	.	CASSPGTFGTEAFF	TGCGCCAGCAGCCCAGGGACATTTGGAACTGAAGCTTTCTTT
TRBJ2-2	.	14	TRBV5-1	once	CASSLGPDTGELFF	TGCGCCAGCAGCTTGGGACCGGACACCGGGGAGCTGTTTTTT
TRBJ2-1	.	16	TRBV11-3	.	CASSFQRGSGYNEQFF	TGTGCCAGCAGCTTCCAAAGGGGTAGCGGATACAATGAGCAGTTCTTC
TRBJ2-7	TRBD2	15	TRBV4-1	.	CASSQGLAGPYEQYF	TGCGCCAGCAGCCAAGGACTAGCAGGGCCTTACGAGCAGTACTTC
TRBJ2-1	.	15	TRBV6-2/TRBV6-3	.	CASSLPGSSYNEQFF	TGTGCCAGCAGCCTTCCGGGGAGCTCCTACAATGAGCAGTTCTTC
TRBJ1-2	TRBD1	12	TRBV28	once	CASSRSGTGYTF	TGTGCCAGCAGCAGATCCGGGACAGGGTACACCTTC
TRBJ1-1	TRBD1	16	TRBV11-2	.	CASSLDDRGRGTEAFF	TGTGCCAGCAGCTTAGATGACAGGGGGCGCGGGACTGAAGCTTTCTTT
TRBJ2-7	TRBD1	15	TRBV4-3	.	CASSQATGDPYEQYF	TGCGCCAGCAGCCAAGCGACAGGGGATCCCTACGAGCAGTACTTC
TRBJ2-3	TRBD2	16	TRBV5-1	.	CASSKGLAGMGDTQYF	TGCGCCAGCAGCAAAGGACTAGCGGGAATGGGGGATACGCAGTATTTT
TRBJ1-3	.	16	TRBV5-4	.	CASSLSPGVSGNTIYF	TGTGCCAGCAGCTTGAGTCCCGGCGTCTCTGGAAACACCATATATTTT
TRBJ2-5	TRBD2	14	TRBV2	.	CASSEAYGGETQYF	TGTGCCAGCAGTGAAGCGTACGGGGGGGAGACCCAGTACTTC
TRBJ2-3	.	13	TRBV9	once	CASSVIGTDTQYF	TGTGCCAGCAGCGTAATAGGCACAGATACGCAGTATTTT
TRBJ1-5	.	13	TRBV28	.	CAAGRRGNQPQHF	TGTGCAGCCGGGAGGCGTGGTAATCAGCCCCAGCATTTT
TRBJ2-1	.	15	TRBV7-2	once	CASSLAGSGYNEQFF	TGTGCCAGCAGCTTAGCCGGGAGCGGCTACAATGAGCAGTTCTTC
TRBJ1-2	.	15	TRBV14	.	CASSQDRQGYYGYTF	TGTGCCAGCAGCCAAGATAGGCAGGGATACTATGGCTACACCTTC
TRBJ2-3	TRBD1	15	TRBV6-5	.	CASRQHRGVTDTQYF	TGTGCCAGCAGGCAACACAGGGGGGTCACAGATACGCAGTATTTT